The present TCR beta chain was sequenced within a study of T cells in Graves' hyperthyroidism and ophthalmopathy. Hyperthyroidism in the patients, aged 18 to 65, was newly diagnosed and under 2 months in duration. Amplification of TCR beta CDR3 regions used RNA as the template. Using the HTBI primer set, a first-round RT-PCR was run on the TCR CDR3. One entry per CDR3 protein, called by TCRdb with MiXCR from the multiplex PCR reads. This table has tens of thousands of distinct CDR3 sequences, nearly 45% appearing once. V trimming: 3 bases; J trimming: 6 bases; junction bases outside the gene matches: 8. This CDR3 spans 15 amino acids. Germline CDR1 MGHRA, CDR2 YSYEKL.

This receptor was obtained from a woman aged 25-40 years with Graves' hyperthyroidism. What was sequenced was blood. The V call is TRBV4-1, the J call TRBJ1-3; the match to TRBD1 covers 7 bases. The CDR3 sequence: CASSHERDRKNTIYF. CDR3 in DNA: TGCGCCAGCAGCCACGAAAGGGACAGAAAAAACACCATATATTTT.